Below are 31 T cell receptor beta chains sequenced from a single sample in a study of blood T cell repertoires in COVID-19. The method was immunoSEQ multiplex PCR; TCRdb's version includes in-frame clones alone and lacks a portion of them. The sample yields under 200,000 clones, around 83% seen once. The specimen sequenced was peripheral blood. The receptors derive from a woman aged 55-70 years with COVID-19, enrolled during active disease.

The rearrangement uses TRBV7-8 and TRBJ1-2; 8 bases line up with TRBD1. The V gene end was trimmed by 1 base and the J gene end by 0 bases; junction bases not matched to a gene: 10. The CDR3 spans 18 residues. Germline CDR1 is SGHVS and CDR2 is FQNEAQ. The DNA of the CDR3 is TGTGCCAGCAGCTTAGTTTTGGGTACAGGGGGTACTAACTATGGCTACACCTTC. Translation: CASSLVLGTGGTNYGYTF.

The chain couples TRBV18 to TRBJ2-2; TRBD2 might be the D (6 bases). Between the trimmed V and J ends, which lost 3 bases and 6 bases, there was a span of 20 bases. Germline V CDR1 and CDR2: KGHSH, LQKENI. The CDR3 is made up of 17 amino acids. The CDR3 protein is CASSPLGSAGTAGELFF. The CDR3 nucleotides are TGTGCCAGCTCACCTTTGGGGAGTGCGGGGACGGCCGGGGAGCTGTTTTTT. Using reference TRBV18 and TRBJ2-2 for the parts outside the CDR3, the full variable domain is NAGVMQNPRHLVRRRGQEARLRCSPMKGHSHVYWYRQLPEEGLKFMVYLQKENIIDESGMPKERFSAEFPKEGPSILRIQQVVRGDSAAYFCASSPLGSAGTAGELFFGEGSRLTVL.

The V gene is TRBV11-2, the J gene TRBJ2-1; perhaps TRBD2 as D (7 bases). CDR1 and CDR2 from the germline V gene are SGHAT and FQNNGV. This CDR3 region has 13 residues. V lost 1 base and J 10 bases, leaving 11 bases between the germline ends. The CDR3 protein is CASSLGTGGEQFF. In DNA, the CDR3 is TGTGCCAGCAGCTTAGGTACGGGGGGCGAGCAGTTCTTC.

This chain joins TRBV5-6 and TRBJ2-3, with 13 nucleotides matching TRBD2. The CDR3 is 16 amino acids. V was pared by 4 bases and J by 4 bases, with 6 bases of the junction left unmatched. Germline V gene data show CDR1 as SGHDT and CDR2 as YYEEEE. This chain's CDR3 is CASSTPGLAGSDTQYF. CDR3 DNA sequence: TGTGCCAGCAGCACCCCGGGACTAGCGGGGTCAGATACGCAGTATTTT.

As to this clone: A much more abundant neighbour one base away suggests this may be a read error. The CDR3 sequence is CASSRQGSNTEAFF. CDR3 in DNA: TGTGCCAGCTCAAGACAGGGGTCGAACACTGAAGCTTTCTTT. The chain uses TRBV18 and TRBJ1-1; 8 bases match TRBD1. Germline V lookup: CDR1 KGHSH, CDR2 LQKENI. Unmatched junction bases numbered 3, after V lost 5 bases and J lost 1 base. The CDR3 is made up of 14 amino acids.

This sequence joins TRBV9 and TRBJ2-5, with TRBD2 as a possible D gene (6 bases). Germline-derived CDR1 and CDR2 are SGDLS and YYNGEE. This CDR3 region has 12 residues. V was cut by 3 bases and J by 7 bases, with 10 bases left in between. As DNA, the CDR3 is TGTGCCAGCAGCGCTACCGGGGGGACCCAGTACTTC. As protein: CASSATGGTQYF.

J is TRBJ2-1 and V is TRBV4-1; 9 bases agree with TRBD1. CDR1 and CDR2 from the germline V gene are MGHRA and YSYEKL. CDR3 length equals 13 residues. Trimming removed 3 bases from V and 9 bases from J; junction bases left unmatched: 3. The CDR3, as DNA: TGCGCCAGCAGCCAGGGACAGGGCGGTGAGCAGTTCTTC. Amino acid sequence: CASSQGQGGEQFF.

The chain combines TRBV19 with TRBJ1-5; 9 nucleotides line up with TRBD1. The CDR3 is 15 amino acids. Germline V gives CDR1 LNHDA, CDR2 SQIVND (reference sequence). V shed 8 bases and J 6 bases; nucleotides not matched to a gene: 11. CDR3 in amino acids: CASGEGTGSRQPQHF. DNA of the CDR3: TGTGCCAGTGGGGAAGGGACAGGGTCGCGTCAGCCCCAGCATTTT.

V gene TRBV10-3 combines with J gene TRBJ1-5; D is undetermined. Per the germline V gene, CDR1 is ENHRY and CDR2 is SYGVKD. This CDR3 has 12 amino acids. V was clipped by 8 bases and J by 7 bases, with 12 bases between them. The CDR3 DNA sequence: TGTGCCATCGCGGAAGGTGGACAGCCCCAGCATTTT. Amino acid sequence: CAIAEGGQPQHF.

This clone was counted between two and nine times. This CDR3 is CASSAAGVAYGYTF. DNA for the CDR3: TGTGCCAGTAGTGCGGCAGGGGTTGCCTATGGCTACACCTTC. The chain has TRBV19 and TRBJ1-2; tentatively, D is TRBD1 (6 bases). The V end was cut by 5 bases, the J end by 4 bases, with 14 bases between. This CDR3 region has 14 residues. From germline, CDR1 is LNHDA and CDR2 SQIVND (reference sequence).

The gene calls are TRBV18 and TRBJ1-5, with D perhaps matching TRBD1 (6 bases). The CDR3 has 13 residues. Germline V lookup: CDR1 KGHSH, CDR2 LQKENI. The germline V and J ends were trimmed by 8 bases and 4 bases, with 12 bases remaining between them. The CDR3 region has the DNA TGTGCCAGCCAACAGGGAAGTAATCAGCCCCAGCATTTT. Its protein product is CASQQGSNQPQHF.

The chain employs TRBV7-9 and TRBJ2-5; 12 bases are a match to TRBD2. The CDR3 is made up of 16 amino acids. The germline CDR1 and CDR2 sequences are SEHNR and FQNEAQ (reference sequence). The J segment lost 3 bases and the V segment lost 0 bases, leaving 2 bases of the junction unmatched. This CDR3 reads CASSLAASGGEETQYF. CDR3 sequence (DNA): TGTGCCAGCAGCTTAGCGGCTAGCGGGGGGGAAGAGACCCAGTACTTC.

This clone was counted once. The chain couples TRBV29-1 to TRBJ2-2; tentative D call: TRBD1 (5 bases). CDR1 and CDR2 (germline): SQVTM, ANQGSEA. V lost 4 bases, J lost 6 bases, and 15 bases lay in between. This CDR3 spans 14 amino acids. The DNA of the CDR3 is TGCAGCGTTGTAGCCAGGGTAGGGTCCGGGGAGCTGTTTTTT. Translation: CSVVARVGSGELFF.

This clone was seen a few times. The chain links TRBV18 to TRBJ1-1; perhaps TRBD1 as D (5 bases). Germline V gene data show CDR1 as KGHSH and CDR2 as LQKENI. This CDR3 has 16 amino acids. Trimming shortened V by 3 bases and J by 0 bases, and 14 bases separated the two germline ends. CDR3 region: CASSPRQTSMNTEAFF. The CDR3 nucleotides are TGTGCCAGCTCACCCCGACAGACCTCCATGAACACTGAAGCTTTCTTT.

The DNA of the CDR3 is TGCAGCGCCCGACAGGACTCGTCCTACAATGAGCAGTTCTTC. Its translation: CSARQDSSYNEQFF. The chain is built from TRBV29-1 and TRBJ2-1; D might be TRBD1 (6 bases). Germline V gene sequence: CDR1 SQVTM, CDR2 ANQGSEA. The V end was cut by 7 bases, the J end by 1 base, with 14 bases between. CDR3 length equals 14 residues.

The chain has TRBV5-5 and TRBJ2-7; D is ambiguous. V was pared by 2 bases and J by 5 bases, with 8 bases between. The CDR3 loop spans 12 amino acids. Germline CDR1 is SGHKS and CDR2 is YYEKEE (reference sequence). As DNA, the CDR3 is TGTGCCAGCAGCTTTGAGCTACACGAGCAGTACTTC. Protein product: CASSFELHEQYF.

The V and J genes are TRBV9 and TRBJ1-3; D unresolved. Trimming took off 2 bases at V and 0 bases at J, with 9 bases between the two ends. CDR3 length equals 15 residues. Germline V gene sequence: CDR1 SGDLS, CDR2 YYNGEE. CDR3 sequence (DNA): TGTGCCAGCAGCGTCGGCAGGAACTCTGGAAACACCATATATTTT. It yields the protein CASSVGRNSGNTIYF.

The genes are TRBV7-8 and TRBJ1-6; maybe TRBD1 (6 bases). This CDR3 region has 14 residues. Trimming removed 5 bases from V and 8 bases from J, with 13 bases in between. CDR1 and CDR2 from the germline V gene are SGHVS and FQNEAQ. The CDR3 reads CASSPSGGDSPLHF. In DNA, the CDR3 is TGTGCCAGCAGCCCGTCGGGGGGCGATTCACCCCTCCACTTT.

The V and J genes are TRBV2 and TRBJ2-7; 9 bases match TRBD2. V dropped 10 bases and J dropped 1; count of bases not matched to a gene: 17. Germline V lookup: CDR1 SNHLY, CDR2 FYNNEI. This CDR3 contains 17 residues. DNA for the CDR3: TGTGCCACCTGCCCGGGACAGCCAGCGGGAGGATCCTACGAGCAGTACTTC. Amino acid sequence: CATCPGQPAGGSYEQYF.

The chain couples TRBV3-1 (or the pseudogene TRBV3-2) to TRBJ1-2; possible D gene TRBD1, 5 bases. The V and J ends lost 2 bases and 5 bases respectively, with 9 bases between them. The CDR3 sequence is 13 residues long. Germline V gives CDR1 LGHDT, CDR2 YNNKEL (reference sequence). The CDR3 loop reads CASSQPQGYGYTF. The CDR3 nucleotides are TGTGCCAGCAGCCAACCCCAGGGTTATGGCTACACCTTC.

The chain uses TRBV7-2 and TRBJ1-6; TRBD1 agrees at 11 bases. The germline V gene encodes CDR1 SGHTA and CDR2 FQGNSA. J was trimmed by 7 bases and V by 4 bases; bases with no gene match: 3. This CDR3 is 15 amino acids long. Here the CDR3 reads CASSSGTGGNSPLHF. DNA of the CDR3: TGTGCCAGCAGCTCCGGGACAGGGGGAAATTCACCCCTCCACTTT.

The CDR3 loop reads CASSSHSNTEAFF. In DNA, the CDR3 is TGTGCCAGCAGCTCCCATTCCAACACTGAAGCTTTCTTT. This chain links TRBV7-2 with TRBJ1-1; D remains ambiguous. CDR3 length equals 13 residues. Trimming shortened V by 4 bases and J by 2 bases, and 8 bases separated the two germline ends. The germline gives CDR1 SGHTA, CDR2 FQGNSA.

The sample holds a few counts of this clone. The chain couples TRBV5-1 to TRBJ2-3, with 9 bases identical to TRBD2. Looked up from germline, CDR1 is SGHRS and CDR2 is YFSETQ. V gave up 4 bases and J gave up 2 bases; unmatched junction bases: 8. The CDR3 has 16 amino acids. This chain's CDR3 is CASSTATSGHTDTQYF. DNA for the CDR3: TGCGCCAGCAGCACAGCCACTAGCGGGCACACAGATACGCAGTATTTT.

The chain uses TRBV30 and TRBJ1-2; the match to TRBD1 covers 7 bases. This CDR3 has 14 amino acids. Germline CDR1 is GTSNPN and CDR2 is SVGIG (reference sequence). V was clipped by 0 bases and J by 6 bases; unmatched bases: 7. The CDR3, as DNA: TGTGCCTGGAGTGTATTAAGGGGGCAGCATGGCTACACCTTC. It translates to CAWSVLRGQHGYTF.

The rearrangement uses TRBV5-4 and TRBJ1-6, with a possible D match to TRBD1 (5 bases). The CDR3 is made up of 15 amino acids. The germline V gene has CDR1 SGHNT and CDR2 YYREEE (reference sequence). V lost 2 bases and J 4 bases, leaving 10 bases between the germline ends. The CDR3 loop reads CASSLRGLYNSPLHF. The CDR3 bases are TGTGCCAGCAGCTTAAGGGGTCTATATAATTCACCCCTCCACTTT.

This rearrangement joins TRBV3-1 (or the pseudogene TRBV3-2) to TRBJ2-4, with 9 nucleotides matching TRBD1. The J segment lost 15 bases and the V segment lost 4 bases, leaving 7 bases of the junction unmatched. The CDR3 spans 12 residues. Germline V gene data show CDR1 as LGHDT and CDR2 as YNNKEL (reference sequence). CDR3 nucleotide sequence: TGTGCCAGCAGCCTCCGGGACAGGGATCGGTACTTC. Its protein is CASSLRDRDRYF.

The chain combines TRBV30 with TRBJ2-2; 9 positions agree with TRBD1. V trimming: 2 bases; J trimming: 7 bases; junction bases outside the gene matches: 8. This CDR3 is built from 15 residues. CDR1 is GTSNPN and CDR2 is SVGIG in the germline V gene (reference sequence). The CDR3 is CAWSKGQGWGGELFF. In DNA, the CDR3 is TGTGCCTGGAGTAAGGGACAGGGATGGGGCGGGGAGCTGTTTTTT. Full variable domain (missing parts from reference TRBV30 and TRBJ2-2): SQTIHQWPATLVQPVGSPLSLECTVEGTSNPNLYWYRQAAGRGLQLLFYSVGIGQISSEVPQNLSASRPQDRQFILSSKKLLLSDSGFYLCAWSKGQGWGGELFFGEGSRLTVL.

V usage is TRBV19 and J usage is TRBJ2-7, with 10 nucleotides matching TRBD1. Trimming took 3 bases from V and 5 from J; bases not matched to a gene: 4. The CDR3 runs 14 residues. Germline CDR1 reads LNHDA; CDR2 reads SQIVND (reference sequence). Here the CDR3 DNA reads TGTGCCAGTAGTATGGGACAGGGGAGGGACGAGCAGTACGTC. This translates into CASSMGQGRDEQYV.

The genes are TRBV10-3 and TRBJ2-1; 11 bases agree with TRBD1. V lost 2 bases, J lost 6 bases, and 3 bases stayed unmatched. Germline values: CDR1 ENHRY, CDR2 SYGVKD. The CDR3 runs to 15 residues. CDR3 nucleotides: TGTGCCATCAGTGAGGGACAGGGGGCACTCAATGAGCAGTTCTTC. Residues: CAISEGQGALNEQFF.

The gene calls are TRBV4-1 and TRBJ1-1; no definite D call. Trimming took off 3 bases at V and 5 bases at J, with 13 bases between the two ends. This CDR3 region has 14 residues. Germline values: CDR1 MGHRA, CDR2 YSYEKL. The CDR3 DNA sequence: TGCGCCAGCAGCCATAGAGAAAGGGAGACTGAAGCTTTCTTT. This gives the protein CASSHRERETEAFF.

The J gene is TRBJ2-7, the V gene TRBV18, with D maybe TRBD1 (5 bases). Germline V CDR1 and CDR2: KGHSH, LQKENI. The V end lost 3 bases, the J end lost 4 bases, and 16 bases lay between the germline ends. The CDR3 covers 15 residues. CDR3 nucleotide sequence: TGTGCCAGCTCACCGTCATCAGGGAAAAGGTACGAGCAGTACTTC. The encoded protein is CASSPSSGKRYEQYF.